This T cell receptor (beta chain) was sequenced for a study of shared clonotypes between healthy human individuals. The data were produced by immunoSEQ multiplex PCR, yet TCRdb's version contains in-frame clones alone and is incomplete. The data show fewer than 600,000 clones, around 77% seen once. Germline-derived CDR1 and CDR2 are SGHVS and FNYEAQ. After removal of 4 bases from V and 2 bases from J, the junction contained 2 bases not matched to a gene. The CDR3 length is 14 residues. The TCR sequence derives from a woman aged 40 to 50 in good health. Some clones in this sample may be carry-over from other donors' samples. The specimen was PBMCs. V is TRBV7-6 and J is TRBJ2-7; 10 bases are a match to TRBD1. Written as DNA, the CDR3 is TGTGCCAGCAGCTCGGGACAGGGGACCTACGAGCAGTACTTC. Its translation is CASSSGQGTYEQYF.